The entry below gives a single TCR beta chain sequence along with its context. Its antigen is unidentified. With 60 Vbeta and 13 Jbeta primers, the PCR was carried out. Using immunoSEQ multiplex PCR, the repertoire was profiled, and TCRdb retains in-frame clones only, with some absent. The data show under 55,000 clones, 80% seen once. Germline-derived CDR1 and CDR2 are MNHEY and SMNVEV (reference sequence). The CDR3 has 14 residues. Trimming removed 8 bases from V and 4 bases from J; junction bases left unmatched: 10. As for the donors, each was a healthy bone marrow donor. The data originate from a study of cytomegalovirus exposure and HLA in healthy donors. Study-wide findings and caveats: In a later analysis, CMV-associated beta chains were mostly HLA-associated, it appeared. When presence/absence was analysed, sequencing depth was taken to be roughly uniform across donors. CMV serostatus was the sole immune exposure information available.

The J gene is TRBJ1-1, the V gene TRBV27, with TRBD1 matching over 7 bases. This receptor was taken from a man younger than 40 in good health and CMV-seropositive. Sequenced sample: PBMCs. The DNA of the CDR3 is TGTGCCAGCGGGTACAGGGGTTGGGGCACTGAAGCTTTCTTT. It codes for CASGYRGWGTEAFF.